Shown below are 11 T cell receptor beta chains from a single sample sequenced in a study of T cell responses to AZD1222 COVID-19 vaccine. The method was immunoSEQ multiplex PCR; TCRdb's version includes in-frame clones alone and lacks a portion of them. The repertoire includes approximately 110,000 clones, roughly 91% of them detected once, and roughly 4.2% sits in the top ten. The starting material was peripheral blood, obtained on day 0 of AZD1222 vaccination. The origin of the receptors is an adult in good health.

The chain employs TRBV6-5 and TRBJ1-2; D is undetermined. Germline values: CDR1 MNHEY, CDR2 SVGAGI. Trimming shortened V by 6 bases and J by 1 base, and 6 bases separated the two germline ends. CDR3 length: 12 amino acids. Here the CDR3 DNA reads TGTGCCAGCAGACCGAATAACTATGGCTACACCTTC. Amino acid sequence: CASRPNNYGYTF.

The chain carries TRBV4-2 and TRBJ1-6; D unresolved. Trimming took 0 bases from V and 9 from J, leaving 9 bases between them. The CDR3 has 14 residues. Germline V gene sequence: CDR1 LGHNA, CDR2 YNFKEQ. CDR3 nucleotide sequence: TGTGCCAGCAGCCAAGATATGGGGTCTTCACCCCTCCACTTT. It translates to CASSQDMGSSPLHF.

This clone was seen just once. The chain recombines TRBV7-7 with TRBJ2-5; D might be TRBD1 or TRBD2, each matching 5 bases. The V gene's germline CDR1 is SSHAT and CDR2 FNYEAQ (reference sequence). The CDR3 covers 14 residues. V shed 5 bases and J shed 5 bases, with 15 bases lying between them. DNA for the CDR3: TGTGCCAGCAGCCCCCTTTTGGGGGTGGAGACCCAGTACTTC. Its translation: CASSPLLGVETQYF. Together with reference TRBV7-7 and TRBJ2-5, the CDR3 gives the full variable domain: GAGVSQSPRYKVTKRGQDVTLRCDPISSHATLYWYQQALGQGPEFLTYFNYEAQPDKSGLPSDRFSAERPEGSISTLTIQRTEQRDSAMYRCASSPLLGVETQYFGPGTRLLVL.

This clone was counted once. The V call is TRBV7-9, the J call TRBJ1-1; D unclear. The CDR3 runs 11 residues. Trimming stripped 3 bases from V and 4 bases from J, with 3 bases between. CDR1 is SEHNR and CDR2 is FQNEAQ in the germline V gene (reference sequence). CDR3 bases: TGTGCCAGCAGCTTGGGCACTGAAGCTTTCTTT. Protein: CASSLGTEAFF.

The table lists this clone with a count of one. The chain uses TRBV7-9 and TRBJ2-7; D is uncertain. Between the trimmed V and J ends, which lost 5 bases and 4 bases, there was a span of 6 bases. CDR1 and CDR2 (germline): SEHNR, FQNEAQ (reference sequence). The length of the CDR3 is 11 residues. CDR3 amino acids: CASSPQYEQYF. CDR3 sequence (DNA): TGTGCCAGCAGCCCACAATACGAGCAGTACTTC.

The sample holds one count of this clone. This chain joins TRBV2 and TRBJ1-1; a weak D match, TRBD1 (5 bases). The CDR3 length is 15 residues. Germline V CDR1 and CDR2: SNHLY, FYNNEI. V was pared by 0 bases and J by 4 bases, with 12 bases between. Written as DNA, the CDR3 is TGTGCCAGCAGTGAAGCCCCCCAGGGTGGCACTGAAGCTTTCTTT. Protein sequence: CASSEAPQGGTEAFF.

The rearrangement uses TRBV27 and TRBJ1-6, with D perhaps TRBD1 (5 bases). Trimming cost V 4 bases and J 10 bases, with 20 bases left between them. The CDR3 runs to 16 residues. The germline V gene encodes CDR1 MNHEY and CDR2 SMNVEV (reference sequence). CDR3 amino acids: CASSSRHGGAGSPLHF. The CDR3 nucleotides are TGTGCCAGCAGTTCCCGCCACGGAGGGGCCGGCTCACCCCTCCACTTT.

This chain links TRBV20-1 with TRBJ1-4, with D uncertain. This CDR3 is 10 amino acids long. The V end was cut by 2 bases, the J end by 10 bases, with 5 bases between. Per the germline V gene, CDR1 is DFQATT and CDR2 is SNEGSKA (reference sequence). Written as DNA, the CDR3 is TGCAGTGCTAGATTCGGAAAACTGTTTTTT. Its protein product is CSARFGKLFF.

The V gene is TRBV10-2, the J gene TRBJ1-2, with 10 nucleotides matching TRBD1. Germline values: CDR1 WSHSY, CDR2 SAAADI. J gave up 7 bases and V 3 bases, and 5 bases lay outside the gene matches. CDR3 length: 14 amino acids. CDR3 amino acids: CASSDPGQGGGYTF. The CDR3 DNA sequence: TGCGCCAGCAGTGACCCTGGACAGGGGGGTGGCTACACCTTC.

The rearrangement joins TRBV2 to TRBJ1-3; TRBD1 matches 10 bases. Germline V gene data show CDR1 as SNHLY and CDR2 as FYNNEI. This CDR3 is built from 13 residues. The V segment lost 6 bases and the J segment 7 bases; nucleotides outside the gene matches: 3. CDR3 sequence: CASREGQGNTIYF. CDR3 DNA sequence: TGTGCCAGCAGGGAGGGACAGGGGAACACCATATATTTT.

The chain employs TRBV27 and TRBJ2-3; perhaps D is TRBD1 or TRBD2 (5 bases each). With 6 bases removed from V and 0 bases from J, the gap between germline ends came to 13 bases. CDR1 is MNHEY and CDR2 is SMNVEV in the germline V gene (reference sequence). The CDR3 consists of 15 residues. The CDR3 loop reads CASSGTLYSTDTQYF. The CDR3, as DNA: TGTGCCAGCAGCGGGACCTTATATAGCACAGATACGCAGTATTTT.